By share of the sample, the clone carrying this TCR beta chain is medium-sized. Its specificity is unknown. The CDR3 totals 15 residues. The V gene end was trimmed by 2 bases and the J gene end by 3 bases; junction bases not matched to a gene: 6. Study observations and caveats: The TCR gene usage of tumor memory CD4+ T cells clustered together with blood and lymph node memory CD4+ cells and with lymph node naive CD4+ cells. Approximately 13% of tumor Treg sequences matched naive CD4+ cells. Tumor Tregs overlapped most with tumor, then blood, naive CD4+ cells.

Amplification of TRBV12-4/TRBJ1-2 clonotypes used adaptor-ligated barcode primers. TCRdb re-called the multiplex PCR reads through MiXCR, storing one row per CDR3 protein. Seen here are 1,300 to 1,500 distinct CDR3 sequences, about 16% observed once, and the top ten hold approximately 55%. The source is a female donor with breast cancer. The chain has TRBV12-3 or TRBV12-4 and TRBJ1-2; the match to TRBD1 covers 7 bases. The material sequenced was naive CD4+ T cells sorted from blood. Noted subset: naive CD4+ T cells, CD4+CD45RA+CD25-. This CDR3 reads CASSLPGTVYYGYTF. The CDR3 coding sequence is TGTGCCAGCAGTTTACCCGGGACAGTCTACTATGGCTACACCTTC.